This passage covers 18 T cell receptor beta chains from one sample sequenced in a study of T cells in Graves' hyperthyroidism and ophthalmopathy. TCR beta CDR3 regions were amplified from RNA transcripts. An initial round of RT-PCR targeting the TCR CDR3 relied on the HTBI primer set. Each CDR3 protein is one row after TCRdb ran MiXCR on the multiplex PCR reads. The data show roughly 400,000 distinct CDR3 sequences, about an eighth seen once. The source material was blood. The receptors shown here come from a man aged 45-60 years with Graves' ophthalmopathy.

The chain employs TRBV4-2 and TRBJ2-1; D might be TRBD1 or TRBD2, each matching 6 bases. The CDR3 has 16 residues. Germline CDR1 and CDR2: LGHNA and YNFKEQ. V gave up 0 bases and J gave up 6 bases, with 15 bases separating them. Written as DNA, the CDR3 is TGTGCCAGCAGCCAAGATCCGGGGGCATCTGTCAATGAGCAGTTCTTC. Protein sequence: CASSQDPGASVNEQFF.

This clonotype was seen a few times. The chain is built from TRBV15 and TRBJ2-6; D call uncertain. The CDR3 extends over 18 amino acids. Germline V gene lookup returns CDR1 LNHNV and CDR2 YYDKDF (reference sequence). Trimming shortened V by 1 base and J by 0 bases, and 13 bases separated the two germline ends. The CDR3 DNA reads TGTGCCACCAGCAGAGCGGACCGGGCCCCCTCTGGGGCCAACGTCCTGACTTTC. Encoded protein: CATSRADRAPSGANVLTF.

This clonotype turned up a few times. The V gene is TRBV7-9, the J gene TRBJ2-2; 9 nucleotides match TRBD1. This CDR3 region has 16 residues. Germline V CDR1 and CDR2: SEHNR, FQNEAQ (reference sequence). V was pared by 7 bases and J by 2 bases, with 8 bases of the junction left unmatched. CDR3 nucleotide sequence: TGTGCCAGCAATTCCGGGACAGGGAAAAACACCGGGGAGCTGTTTTTT. It specifies CASNSGTGKNTGELFF.

This clonotype was counted at least ten times. The chain employs TRBV18 and TRBJ2-7, with D unclear. The CDR3 runs 13 residues. Germline V gene sequence: CDR1 KGHSH, CDR2 LQKENI. V gave up 3 bases and J gave up 0 bases, with 6 bases separating them. The CDR3 bases are TGTGCCAGCTCACCGACAAGCTCCTACGAGCAGTACTTC. It yields the protein CASSPTSSYEQYF.

This clonotype was picked up many times. The chain carries TRBV9 and TRBJ2-1; D uncertain. The CDR3 has 15 residues. Germline values: CDR1 SGDLS, CDR2 YYNGEE. The V end lost 0 bases, the J end lost 6 bases, and 13 bases lay between the germline ends. The DNA of the CDR3 is TGTGCCAGCAGCGTAGGTACCACTCCCTCCAATGAGCAGTTCTTC. Its protein is CASSVGTTPSNEQFF.

This clonotype was observed at least ten times. This sequence joins TRBV18 and TRBJ2-7, with 9 nucleotides matching TRBD2. The CDR3 length is 15 residues. J gave up 0 bases and V 3 bases, and 3 bases lay outside the gene matches. CDR1 is KGHSH, CDR2 LQKENI, per germline. CDR3 in DNA: TGTGCCAGCTCACCGCTAGCGGGGACCTCCTACGAGCAGTACTTC. Protein: CASSPLAGTSYEQYF.

This clonotype was picked up many times. The chain recombines TRBV30 with TRBJ1-1; TRBD1 aligns across 7 bases. This CDR3 has 14 residues. V dropped 0 bases and J dropped 5; count of bases not matched to a gene: 6. Germline V gives CDR1 GTSNPN, CDR2 SVGIG (reference sequence). The CDR3 coding sequence is TGTGCCTGGAGTGTAGCCAGGGGGAATACTGAAGCTTTCTTT. Residues: CAWSVARGNTEAFF.

The chain uses TRBV7-9 and TRBJ2-7; tentatively, D is TRBD2 (7 bases). The CDR3 is 13 amino acids. Trimming took 9 bases from V and 3 from J, leaving 15 bases between them. The germline V gene encodes CDR1 SEHNR and CDR2 FQNEAQ (reference sequence). CDR3 bases: TGTGCCAGTAGTTGGGGGGGCCTCTACGAGCAGTACTTC. Its translation is CASSWGGLYEQYF.

The sample holds many counts of this clonotype. This chain connects TRBV12-3 or TRBV12-4 to TRBJ1-1; perhaps TRBD1 as D (6 bases). The CDR3 spans 12 residues. V dropped 6 bases and J dropped 8 bases, with 13 bases sitting between them. This CDR3 reads CASRASQGEAFF. The CDR3 DNA is TGTGCCAGCAGGGCCTCCCAGGGGGAAGCTTTCTTT.

This clonotype was seen many times. The chain couples TRBV7-9 to TRBJ1-4, with D unclear. CDR1 SEHNR and CDR2 FQNEAQ come from the germline V gene (reference sequence). This CDR3 spans 18 amino acids. The germline V and J ends were trimmed by 3 bases and 3 bases, with 20 bases remaining between them. The CDR3 spells CASSLYQAVGLPNEKLFF. Here the CDR3 DNA reads TGTGCCAGCAGCTTGTATCAGGCGGTGGGCTTGCCTAATGAAAAACTGTTTTTT.

This clonotype was found many times. J is TRBJ2-3 and V is TRBV20-1; D may be TRBD2 (6 bases). CDR3 length: 16 amino acids. V was trimmed by 0 bases and J by 1 base, leaving 14 bases between them. Germline V gene sequence: CDR1 DFQATT, CDR2 SNEGSKA (reference sequence). The CDR3 sequence: CSARDWAGSRTDTQYF. The CDR3 nucleotides are TGCAGTGCTAGAGATTGGGCCGGGAGCCGCACAGATACGCAGTATTTT.

This clonotype was observed many times. The CDR3 protein is CSARVAVRGRSYRETQYF. CDR3 coding DNA: TGCAGTGCTAGAGTGGCGGTCAGAGGGAGATCGTATCGGGAGACCCAGTACTTC. The chain recombines TRBV20-1 with TRBJ2-5; D perhaps matches TRBD2 (5 bases). This CDR3 spans 18 amino acids. Germline CDR1 reads DFQATT; CDR2 reads SNEGSKA (reference sequence). Between the trimmed V and J ends, which lost 1 base and 5 bases, there was a span of 26 bases.

DNA for the CDR3: TGCAGCGTTGCAGGTTTGGGGTATGGTAACTATGGCTACACCTTC. This encodes CSVAGLGYGNYGYTF. The chain carries TRBV29-1 and TRBJ1-2; D unclear. The CDR3 contains 15 residues. Germline lookup yields CDR1 SQVTM and CDR2 ANQGSEA. V lost 4 bases and J lost 1, with 16 bases in between.

The chain recombines TRBV19 with TRBJ2-3; tentative D call: TRBD2 (6 bases). V lost 7 bases, J lost 0 bases, and 8 bases lay in between. There are 13 residues in the CDR3. The germline V gene encodes CDR1 LNHDA and CDR2 SQIVND (reference sequence). The CDR3 protein is CASKLASTDTQYF. CDR3 sequence (DNA): TGTGCCAGTAAACTAGCAAGCACAGATACGCAGTATTTT.

This clonotype was counted a few times. The chain combines TRBV5-1 with TRBJ2-5, with 10 bases that match TRBD2. The J segment lost 4 bases and the V segment lost 3 bases, leaving 6 bases of the junction unmatched. The germline V gene encodes CDR1 SGHRS and CDR2 YFSETQ. The CDR3 is made up of 15 amino acids. Here the CDR3 reads CASSSASGRLETQYF. The CDR3 bases are TGCGCCAGCAGCTCGGCTAGCGGGAGACTAGAGACCCAGTACTTC.

Comments on this clonotype: This clone may be a read error of a much larger clone one base away. This chain uses TRBV12-3 or TRBV12-4 with TRBJ2-3; D possibly corresponds to TRBD1 (5 bases). This CDR3 spans 21 amino acids. V was cut by 7 bases and J by 2 bases, with 34 bases left in between. CDR3 nucleotide sequence: TGTGCCAGCACTCCCAGCAGGGCTCCCGAGGAAGCGCGCTCACACACAGATACGCAGTATTTT. It translates to CASTPSRAPEEARSHTDTQYF.

This clonotype occurred a few times. This chain links TRBV12-3 or TRBV12-4 with TRBJ2-7, with D perhaps assigned TRBD1 or TRBD2 (5 bases each). This CDR3 region has 15 residues. The ends were cut back, 8 bases at V and 6 bases at J, with 23 bases in the middle. CDR3 nucleotide sequence: TGTGCCAGCCTAGACCTGAACGGGGCGAGAGGCGAGCAGTACTTC. The encoded protein is CASLDLNGARGEQYF.

This clonotype was seen just once. The chain combines TRBV10-3 with TRBJ2-7; 9 bases are shared with TRBD1. Germline values: CDR1 ENHRY, CDR2 SYGVKD. The CDR3 covers 15 residues. After removal of 1 base from V and 3 bases from J, the junction contained 4 bases not matched to a gene. The CDR3 sequence: CAISEWDRESYEQYF. The CDR3 coding sequence is TGTGCCATCAGTGAGTGGGACAGGGAAAGCTACGAGCAGTACTTC.